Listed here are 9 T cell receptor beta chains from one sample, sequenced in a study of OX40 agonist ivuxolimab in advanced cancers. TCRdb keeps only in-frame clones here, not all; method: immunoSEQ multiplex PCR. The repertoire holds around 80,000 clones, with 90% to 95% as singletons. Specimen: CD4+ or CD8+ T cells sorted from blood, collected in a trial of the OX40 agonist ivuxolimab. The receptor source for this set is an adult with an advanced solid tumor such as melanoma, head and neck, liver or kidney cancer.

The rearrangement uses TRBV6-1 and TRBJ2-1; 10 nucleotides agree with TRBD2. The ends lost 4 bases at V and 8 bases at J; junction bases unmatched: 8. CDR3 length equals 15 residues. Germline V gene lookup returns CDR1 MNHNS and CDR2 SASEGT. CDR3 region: CASSVRLAGVDEQFF. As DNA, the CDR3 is TGTGCCAGCAGTGTTCGACTAGCGGGTGTCGATGAGCAGTTCTTC.

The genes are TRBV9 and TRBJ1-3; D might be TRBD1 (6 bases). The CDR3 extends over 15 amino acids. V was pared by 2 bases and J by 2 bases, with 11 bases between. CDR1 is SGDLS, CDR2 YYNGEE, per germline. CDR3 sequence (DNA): TGTGCCAGCAGCGTCGGCAGGGGTACTGGAAACACCATATATTTT. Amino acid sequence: CASSVGRGTGNTIYF.

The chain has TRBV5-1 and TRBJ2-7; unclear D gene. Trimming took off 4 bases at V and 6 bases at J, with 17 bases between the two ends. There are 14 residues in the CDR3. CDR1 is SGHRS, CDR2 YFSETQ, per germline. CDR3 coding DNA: TGCGCCAGCAGCCTACCATCTTCGGAAGGCGAGCAGTACTTC. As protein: CASSLPSSEGEQYF.

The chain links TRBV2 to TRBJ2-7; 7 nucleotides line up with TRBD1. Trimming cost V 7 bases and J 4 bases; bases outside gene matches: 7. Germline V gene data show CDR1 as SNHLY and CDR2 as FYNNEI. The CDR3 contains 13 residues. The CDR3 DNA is TGTGCCAGCAATTCGGGCAGGGGGTACGAGCAGTACTTC. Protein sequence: CASNSGRGYEQYF. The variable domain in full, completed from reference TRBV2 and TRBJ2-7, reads EPEVTQTPSHQVTQMGQEVILRCVPISNHLYFYWYRQILGQKVEFLVSFYNNEISEKSEIFDDQFSVERPDGSNFTLKIRSTKLEDSAMYFCASNSGRGYEQYFGPGTRLTVT.

The CDR3 sequence: CASSLSSGRGYEQYF. The CDR3 DNA follows: TGTGCCAGCAGTTTATCCAGCGGGAGGGGTTACGAGCAGTACTTC. V gene TRBV28 combines with J gene TRBJ2-7; 10 bases are shared with TRBD2. Losses at the gene ends were 1 base for V and 4 bases for J; bases not matched to a gene: 4. The CDR3 runs 15 residues. The V gene's germline CDR1 is MDHEN and CDR2 SYDVKM.

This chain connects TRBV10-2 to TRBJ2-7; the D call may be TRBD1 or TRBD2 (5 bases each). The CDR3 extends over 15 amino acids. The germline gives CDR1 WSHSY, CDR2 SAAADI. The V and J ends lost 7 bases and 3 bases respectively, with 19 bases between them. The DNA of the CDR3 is TGCGCCAGCACCGAATACCGGGACGTTATCTACGAGCAGTACTTC. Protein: CASTEYRDVIYEQYF.

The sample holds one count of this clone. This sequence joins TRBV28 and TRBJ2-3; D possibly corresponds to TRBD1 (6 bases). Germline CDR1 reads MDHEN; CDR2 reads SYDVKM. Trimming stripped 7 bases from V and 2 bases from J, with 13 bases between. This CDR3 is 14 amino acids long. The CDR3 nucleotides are TGTGCCAGCAATCCCCAGGGGAACACAGATACGCAGTATTTT. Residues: CASNPQGNTDTQYF.

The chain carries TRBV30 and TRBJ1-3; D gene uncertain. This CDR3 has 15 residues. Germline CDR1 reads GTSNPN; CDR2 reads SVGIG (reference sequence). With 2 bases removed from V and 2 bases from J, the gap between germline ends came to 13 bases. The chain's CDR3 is CAWSSGSFAGNTIYF. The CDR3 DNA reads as TGTGCCTGGAGTAGCGGGAGTTTCGCTGGAAACACCATATATTTT.

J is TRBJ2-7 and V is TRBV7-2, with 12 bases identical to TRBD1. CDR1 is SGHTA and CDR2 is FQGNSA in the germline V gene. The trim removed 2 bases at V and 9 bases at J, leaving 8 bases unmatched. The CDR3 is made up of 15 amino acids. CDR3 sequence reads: CASSLSGTGGAGQYF. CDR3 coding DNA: TGTGCCAGCAGCTTATCCGGGACAGGGGGCGCGGGGCAGTACTTC.